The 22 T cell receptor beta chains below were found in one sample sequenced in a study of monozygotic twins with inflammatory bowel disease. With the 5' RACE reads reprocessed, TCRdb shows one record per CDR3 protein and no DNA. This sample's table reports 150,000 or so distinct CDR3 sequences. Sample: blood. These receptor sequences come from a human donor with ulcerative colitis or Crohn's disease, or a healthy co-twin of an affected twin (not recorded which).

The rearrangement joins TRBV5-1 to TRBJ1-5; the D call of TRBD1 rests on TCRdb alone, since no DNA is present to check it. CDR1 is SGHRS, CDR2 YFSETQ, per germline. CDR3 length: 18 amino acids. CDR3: CASSLNPRGPGSNQPQHF.

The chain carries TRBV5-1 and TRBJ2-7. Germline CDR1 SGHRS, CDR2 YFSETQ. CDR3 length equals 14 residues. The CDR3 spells CASSFGQSAYEQYF.

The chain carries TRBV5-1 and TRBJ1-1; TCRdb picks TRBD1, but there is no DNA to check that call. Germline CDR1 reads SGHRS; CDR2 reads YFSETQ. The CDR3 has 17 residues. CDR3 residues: CASSQTGARRMNTEAFF.

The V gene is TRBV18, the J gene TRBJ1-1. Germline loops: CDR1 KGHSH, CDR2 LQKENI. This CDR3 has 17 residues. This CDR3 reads CASSPLSHQNLNTEAFF.

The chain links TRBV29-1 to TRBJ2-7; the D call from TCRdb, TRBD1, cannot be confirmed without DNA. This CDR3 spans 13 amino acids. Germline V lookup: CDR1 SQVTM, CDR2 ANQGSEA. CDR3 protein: CSVQHRGFHEQYF.

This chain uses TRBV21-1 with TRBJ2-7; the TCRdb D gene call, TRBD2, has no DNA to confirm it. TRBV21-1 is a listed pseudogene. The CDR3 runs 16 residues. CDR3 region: CASSHSSGRPSYEQYF.

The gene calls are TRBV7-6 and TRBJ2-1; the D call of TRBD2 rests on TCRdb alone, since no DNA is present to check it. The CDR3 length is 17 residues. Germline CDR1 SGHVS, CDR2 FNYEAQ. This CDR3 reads CASSPGPGSTVYNEQFF.

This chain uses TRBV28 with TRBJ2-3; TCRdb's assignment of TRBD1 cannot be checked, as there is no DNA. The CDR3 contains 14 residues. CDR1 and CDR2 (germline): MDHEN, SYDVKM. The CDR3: CASSMWGAGDTQYF.

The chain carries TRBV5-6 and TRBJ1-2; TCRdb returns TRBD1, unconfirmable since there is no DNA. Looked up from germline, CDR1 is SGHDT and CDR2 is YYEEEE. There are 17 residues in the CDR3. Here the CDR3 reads CASSLIGTGETNYGYTF.

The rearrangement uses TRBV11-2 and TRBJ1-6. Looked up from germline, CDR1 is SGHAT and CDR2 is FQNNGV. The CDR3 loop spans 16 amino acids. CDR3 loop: CASSLGRSSYNSPLHF.

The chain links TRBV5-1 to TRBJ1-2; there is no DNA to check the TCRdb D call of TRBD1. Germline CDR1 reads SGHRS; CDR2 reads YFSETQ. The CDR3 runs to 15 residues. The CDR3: CASSPGQGVSYGYTF.

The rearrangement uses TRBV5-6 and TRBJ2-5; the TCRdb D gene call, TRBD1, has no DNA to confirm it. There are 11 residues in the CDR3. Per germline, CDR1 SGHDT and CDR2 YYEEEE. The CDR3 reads CASGQDRAQYF.

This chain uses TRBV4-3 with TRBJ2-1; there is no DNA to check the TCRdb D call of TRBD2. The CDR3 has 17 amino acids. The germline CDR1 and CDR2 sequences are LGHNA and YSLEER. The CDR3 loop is CASSRRRLESSYNEQFF.

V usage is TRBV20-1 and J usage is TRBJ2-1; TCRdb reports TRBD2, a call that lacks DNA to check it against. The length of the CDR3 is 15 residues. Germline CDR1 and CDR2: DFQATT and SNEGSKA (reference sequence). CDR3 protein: CSAKGISGNYNEQFF.

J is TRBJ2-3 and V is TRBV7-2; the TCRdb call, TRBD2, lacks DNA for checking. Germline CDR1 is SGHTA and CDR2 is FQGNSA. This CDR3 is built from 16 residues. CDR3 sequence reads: CASKLKPSGRTDTQYF. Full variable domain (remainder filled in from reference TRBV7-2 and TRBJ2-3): GAGVSQSPSNKVTEKGKDVELRCDPISGHTALYWYRQSLGQGLEFLIYFQGNSAPDKSGLPSDRFSAERTGGSVSTLTIQRTQQEDSAVYLCASKLKPSGRTDTQYFGPGTRLTVL.

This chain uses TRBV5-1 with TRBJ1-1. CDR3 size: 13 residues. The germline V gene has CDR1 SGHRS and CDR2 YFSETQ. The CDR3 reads CASSLETGREAFF. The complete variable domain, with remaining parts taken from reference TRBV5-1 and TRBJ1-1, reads KAGVTQTPRYLIKTRGQQVTLSCSPISGHRSVSWYQQTPGQGLQFLFEYFSETQRNKGNFPGRFSGRQFSNSRSEMNVSTLELGDSALYLCASSLETGREAFFGQGTRLTVV.

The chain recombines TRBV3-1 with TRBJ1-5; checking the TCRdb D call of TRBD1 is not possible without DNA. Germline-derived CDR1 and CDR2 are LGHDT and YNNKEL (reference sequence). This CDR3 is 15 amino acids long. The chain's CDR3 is CASSQAPGGRRPQHF.

The CDR3 reads CSARRSETSSGANVLTF. The J gene is TRBJ2-6, the V gene TRBV20-1. The CDR3 consists of 17 residues. Germline assignment: CDR1 DFQATT and CDR2 SNEGSKA (reference sequence).

The CDR3 protein is CASNQRSNTEAFF. The rearrangement uses TRBV7-2 and TRBJ1-1. Per the germline V gene, CDR1 is SGHTA and CDR2 is FQGNSA. The CDR3 is 13 amino acids.

The CDR3 region is CASSSGAGRGLSTGELFF. The chain links TRBV11-2 to TRBJ2-2; without DNA, the TCRdb call of TRBD2 cannot be checked. The CDR3 is 18 amino acids. The V gene's germline CDR1 is SGHAT and CDR2 FQNNGV.

CDR3 residues: CASSRRGVVNTEAFF. The genes are TRBV11-2 and TRBJ1-1; TCRdb's assignment of TRBD1 cannot be checked, as there is no DNA. Germline V lookup: CDR1 SGHAT, CDR2 FQNNGV. This CDR3 spans 15 amino acids.

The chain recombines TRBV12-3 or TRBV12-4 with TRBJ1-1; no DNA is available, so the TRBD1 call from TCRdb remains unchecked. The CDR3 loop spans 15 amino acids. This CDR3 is CASSPGDPRTTEAFF.